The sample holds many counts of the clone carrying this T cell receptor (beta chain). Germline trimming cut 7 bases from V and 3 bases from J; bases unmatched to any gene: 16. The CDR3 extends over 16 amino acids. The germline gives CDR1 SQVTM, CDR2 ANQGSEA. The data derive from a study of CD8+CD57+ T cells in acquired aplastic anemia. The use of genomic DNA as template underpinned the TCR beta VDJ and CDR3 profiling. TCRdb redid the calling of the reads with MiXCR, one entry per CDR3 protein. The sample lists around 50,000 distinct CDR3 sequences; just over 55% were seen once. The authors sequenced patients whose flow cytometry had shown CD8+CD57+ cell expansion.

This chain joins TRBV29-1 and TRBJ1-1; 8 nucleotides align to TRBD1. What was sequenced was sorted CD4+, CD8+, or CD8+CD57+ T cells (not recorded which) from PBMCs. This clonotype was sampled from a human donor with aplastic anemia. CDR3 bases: TGCAGCGCTCCGGACAGGGTAGAGTCAGGTGACACTGAAGCTTTCTTT. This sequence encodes CSAPDRVESGDTEAFF. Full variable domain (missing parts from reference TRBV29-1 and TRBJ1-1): SAVISQKPSRDICQRGTSLTIQCQVDSQVTMMFWYRQQPGQSLTLIATANQGSEATYESGFVIDKFPISRPNLTFSTLTVSNMSPEDSSIYLCSAPDRVESGDTEAFFGQGTRLTVV.